Listed below are T cell receptor beta chains from one sample, sequenced in a study of blood T cell repertoires in COVID-19. Generated by immunoSEQ multiplex PCR, the TCRdb table keeps only in-frame clones and is missing some. The sample yields approximately 160,000 clones, roughly 80% seen once. The sequenced sample consisted of peripheral blood. The receptors shown here come from a woman aged 80 or older with acute or convalescent COVID-19. CDR3s include the opening cysteine and the closing phenylalanine or tryptophan. The D gene is left open where the match is weak. Expanded clones are given a class, and other clones once, few, many or no size at all.

CASSLERGFREQFF	TGTGCCAGCAGCTTAGAGCGGGGTTTCAGAGAGCAGTTCTTC	TRBV7-2	TRBJ2-1	once	14	TRBD2
CASSDGLAGAGELFF	TGTGCCAGCAGCGATGGGCTAGCGGGAGCCGGGGAGCTGTTTTTT	TRBV28	TRBJ2-2	once	15	TRBD2
CASGLPGQGRPGELFF	TGTGCTAGTGGTTTGCCGGGACAGGGCCGCCCCGGGGAGCTGTTTTTT	TRBV12-5	TRBJ2-2	-	16	TRBD1
CASSLVEGDTDTQYF	TGTGCCAGCAGCTTAGTAGAGGGGGACACAGATACGCAGTATTTT	TRBV7-3	TRBJ2-3	-	15	-
CAWSVYSSSYNSPLHF	TGTGCCTGGAGTGTATACTCGAGCTCCTATAATTCACCCCTCCACTTT	TRBV30	TRBJ1-6	-	16	-
CASRPGTRGETQYF	TGTGCCAGTAGACCCGGGACCAGGGGAGAGACCCAGTACTTC	TRBV19	TRBJ2-5	-	14	-
CASRENTEAFF	TGTGCCAGTAGAGAGAACACTGAAGCTTTCTTT	TRBV12-3/TRBV12-4	TRBJ1-1	-	11	-
CASSAVQGMDGYTF	TGTGCCAGCAGCGCAGTGCAGGGGATGGATGGCTACACCTTC	TRBV7-8	TRBJ1-2	once	14	-
CASSPGRGYGYTF	TGTGCCAGCAGTCCAGGGCGCGGCTATGGCTACACCTTC	TRBV6-4	TRBJ1-2	-	13	-
CSASSGTWSTEAFF	TGCAGTGCTAGTAGTGGCACTTGGAGCACTGAAGCTTTCTTT	TRBV20-1	TRBJ1-1	once	14	-
CASSVGSTSYEQYF	TGTGCCAGCAGTGTTGGGAGTACGTCCTACGAGCAGTACTTC	TRBV2	TRBJ2-7	-	14	-
CASSPSGGSPRYTQYF	TGTGCCAGCAGTCCCTCGGGCGGGAGCCCGCGGTATACGCAGTATTTT	TRBV28	TRBJ2-3	-	16	TRBD2
CASSLRASGRAAGTGELFF	TGTGCCAGCAGCTTGCGGGCTAGCGGGAGGGCCGCTGGCACCGGGGAGCTGTTTTTT	TRBV5-4	TRBJ2-2	-	19	TRBD2
CASSLGGRGREKLFF	TGTGCCAGCAGCTTAGGCGGCAGGGGGCGTGAAAAACTGTTTTTT	TRBV7-9	TRBJ1-4	-	15	TRBD1
CASSLGQGGTSYEQYF	TGTGCCAGCAGCCTCGGACAGGGTGGGACATCCTACGAGCAGTACTTC	TRBV7-6	TRBJ2-7	-	16	TRBD1
CASSLGRQKGYF	TGTGCCAGCAGTCTCGGTCGACAGAAGGGGTACTTC	TRBV28	TRBJ2-7	-	12	-
CASSFTARRGETQYF	TGTGCCAGCAGCTTTACTGCCCGCAGGGGAGAGACCCAGTACTTC	TRBV7-3	TRBJ2-5	once	15	-
CAWSVLPSLYGYTF	TGTGCCTGGAGTGTACTACCCAGCCTATATGGCTACACCTTC	TRBV30	TRBJ1-2	-	14	-
CAISESADTYEQYF	TGTGCCATCAGTGAGTCGGCAGACACCTACGAGCAGTACTTC	TRBV10-3	TRBJ2-7	once	14	-
CASSPGQVNYEQYF	TGCGCCAGCAGTCCCGGACAGGTTAACTACGAGCAGTACTTC	TRBV5-1	TRBJ2-7	-	14	TRBD1
CASQLSGNTIYF	TGTGCCAGCCAACTTTCTGGAAACACCATATATTTT	TRBV19	TRBJ1-3	-	12	-
CASSLTGVRSTEAFF	TGTGCCAGCAGTCTAACAGGGGTTCGGAGCACTGAAGCTTTCTTT	TRBV6-2/TRBV6-3	TRBJ1-1	many	15	TRBD1
CASSQEGAGDTQYF	TGCGCCAGCAGCCAAGAGGGGGCCGGAGATACGCAGTATTTT	TRBV4-1	TRBJ2-3	once	14	-
CASSQSGRDRPTF	TGTGCCAGCAGTCAAAGCGGCCGGGACAGGCCAACCTTC	TRBV2	TRBJ1-2	-	13	TRBD1
CASSPKTGGRYTEAFF	TGTGCCAGTAGTCCCAAGACAGGGGGCCGGTACACTGAAGCTTTCTTT	TRBV19	TRBJ1-1	few	16	TRBD1
CASSLHPGQGLGQYF	TGTGCCAGCAGTTTACATCCGGGACAGGGGCTGGGGCAGTACTTC	TRBV28	TRBJ2-7	-	15	TRBD1
CASSHDTGLASYEQYF	TGTGCCAGCAGTCACGATACGGGACTAGCTTCGTACGAGCAGTACTTC	TRBV6-6	TRBJ2-7	-	16	TRBD2
CASSPGTLGSTDTQYF	TGCGCCAGCAGCCCCGGGACTCTTGGAAGCACAGATACGCAGTATTTT	TRBV4-1	TRBJ2-3	few	16	-
CASSRTGAYGYTF	TGTGCCAGCAGTCGGACAGGGGCCTATGGCTACACCTTC	TRBV27	TRBJ1-2	once	13	TRBD1
CASSKEAVNEQFF	TGTGCCAGCAGCAAAGAGGCGGTCAATGAGCAGTTCTTC	TRBV11-2	TRBJ2-1	-	13	-
CASSMTGVYNEQFF	TGTGCCAGCAGTATGACAGGGGTATACAATGAGCAGTTCTTC	TRBV27	TRBJ2-1	-	14	TRBD1
CRQREGQSQPQHF	TGCAGACAAAGAGAGGGACAGAGTCAGCCCCAGCATTTT	TRBV29-1	TRBJ1-5	-	13	TRBD1
CASSSGTDNSPLHF	TGTGCCAGCAGTTCCGGGACAGACAATTCACCCCTCCACTTT	TRBV6-1	TRBJ1-6	-	14	TRBD1